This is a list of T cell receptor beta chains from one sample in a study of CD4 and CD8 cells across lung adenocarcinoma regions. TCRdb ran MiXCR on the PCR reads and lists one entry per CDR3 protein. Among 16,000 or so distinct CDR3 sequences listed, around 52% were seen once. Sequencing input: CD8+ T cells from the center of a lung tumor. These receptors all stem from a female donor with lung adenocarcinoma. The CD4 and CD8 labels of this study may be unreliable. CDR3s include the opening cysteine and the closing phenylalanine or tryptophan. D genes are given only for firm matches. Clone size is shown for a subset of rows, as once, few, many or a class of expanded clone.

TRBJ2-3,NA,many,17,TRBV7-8,TGTGCCAGCAGCCTAACGGGGTACGGGGGGCCCGCAGATACGCAGTATTTT,CASSLTGYGGPADTQYF
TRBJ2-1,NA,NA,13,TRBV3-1,TGTGCCAGCAGCCAACCCGGACCGGGAGCGCAGTTCTTC,CASSQPGPGAQFF
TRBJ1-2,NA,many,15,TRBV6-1,TGTGCCAGCAGTGAATTGGGGGGGGTAGGCTATGGCTACACCTTC,CASSELGGVGYGYTF
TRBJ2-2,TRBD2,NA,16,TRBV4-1,TGCGCCAGCAGCCAAGACGGAGCGGGGGGTGCCCGGGAGCTGTTTTTT,CASSQDGAGGARELFF
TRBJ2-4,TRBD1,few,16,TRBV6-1,TGTGCCAGCAGTCCTAGGGGGCACCGAGCCAAAGATACTCAGTACTTC,CASSPRGHRAKDTQYF
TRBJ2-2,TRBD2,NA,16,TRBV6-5,TGTGCCAGCAGTTCCCTTAGCGGGGGGCAGTACGGGGAGCAGTTTTTT,CASSSLSGGQYGEQFF
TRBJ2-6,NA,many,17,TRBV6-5,TGTGCCAGCAGTTACGGGGACTCTAGCTCTGGGGCCAACGTCCTGACTTTC,CASSYGDSSSGANVLTF
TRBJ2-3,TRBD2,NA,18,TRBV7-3,TGTGCCAGCAGCCACAACGGTGTGGCTAGCGGACCCACAGATACGCAGTATTTT,CASSHNGVASGPTDTQYF
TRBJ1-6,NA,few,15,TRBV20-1,TGCAGTGCTAGACGTCAGGGTGGGAGGGATTCACCCCTCCACTTT,CSARRQGGRDSPLHF
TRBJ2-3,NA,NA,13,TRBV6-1,TGTGCCAGCAGAGGCAGGTCCACCGGGGCGCAGTTTTTT,CASRGRSTGAQFF
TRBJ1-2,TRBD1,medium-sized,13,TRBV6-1,TGTGCCAGCAGTGAAGCGCAGGGGGGTGGCTACACCTTC,CASSEAQGGGYTF
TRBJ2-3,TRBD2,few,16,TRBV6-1,TGTGCCAGCAACCGCGGGGGGGAGGCTAGCACAGATACGCAGTATTTT,CASNRGGEASTDTQYF
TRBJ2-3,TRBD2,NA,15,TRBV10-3,TGTGCCGGGGGTCCGGGGGGGGGGGGCCAAGAGACGCAGTATTTT,CAGGPGGGGQETQYF
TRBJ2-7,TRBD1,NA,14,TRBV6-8,TGTGGCAGCAGGGGGACACGAGCCACAGATACGCAGTACTTC,CGSRGTRATDTQYF
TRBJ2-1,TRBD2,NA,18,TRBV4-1,TGCGCCAGCAGCCAAGATAGCCCCAGCGGGAGCTTTTACAATGAGCAGTTCTTC,CASSQDSPSGSFYNEQFF
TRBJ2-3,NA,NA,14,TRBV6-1,TGTGCCAGCAGTGAAGCCGGGGGCAAAGATACGCAGTACTTT,CASSEAGGKDTQYF
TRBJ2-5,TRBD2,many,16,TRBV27,TGTGCCAGCAGTTTTAGAGCGGGGGGGCTAACGGAGACCCAGTACTTC,CASSFRAGGLTETQYF
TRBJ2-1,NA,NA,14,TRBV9,TGTGCCAGCAGCGTAGAACTAGGGGGGGATGAGCAGTTCTTC,CASSVELGGDEQFF
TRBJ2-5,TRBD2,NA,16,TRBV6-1,TGTGCCAGCGCGGGGGGAGGGGGGGGAGACACAGATACGCAGTACTTC,CASAGGGGGDTDTQYF
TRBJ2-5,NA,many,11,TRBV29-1,TGCAGCCCTGTGGCCGGGGAGACCCAGTACTTC,CSPVAGETQYF
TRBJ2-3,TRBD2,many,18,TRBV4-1,TGCGCCAGCAGCCAAGATTATACTAGCGGGGGGGCCATAGATACGCAGTATTTT,CASSQDYTSGGAIDTQYF
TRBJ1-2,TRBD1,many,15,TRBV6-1,TGTGCCAGCAGACGCGGGACAGGGGGCGTCGATGGCTACACCTTC,CASRRGTGGVDGYTF
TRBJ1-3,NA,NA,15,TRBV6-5,TGTGCCAGCAGTTACTCGATTCATCAGGGACACACCATATATTTT,CASSYSIHQGHTIYF
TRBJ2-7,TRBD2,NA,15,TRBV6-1,TGTGCCAGCAGCAGACTCGGGGGGATTTACAATGAGCAGTACTTC,CASSRLGGIYNEQYF
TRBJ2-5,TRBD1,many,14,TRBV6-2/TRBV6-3,TGTGCCAGCAGTAGGGACAGGGACTATAGAGAGCAGTACTTC,CASSRDRDYREQYF
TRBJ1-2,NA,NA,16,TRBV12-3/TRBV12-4,TGTGCCAGCAGTCCTAACTCCCACCGGAATAACTATGGCTACACCTTC,CASSPNSHRNNYGYTF
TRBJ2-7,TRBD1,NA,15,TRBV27,TGTGCCAGCAGTGTCACCGGGACAGGGGCCTACGAGCAGTACTTC,CASSVTGTGAYEQYF
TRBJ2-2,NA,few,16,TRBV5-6,TGTGCCAGCAGCTGGGGGGGCAGCGGCAACACCGGGGAGCTGTTTTTT,CASSWGGSGNTGELFF
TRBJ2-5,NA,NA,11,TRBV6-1,TGTGCCAGTTCCCGGGGGACTCGGCAGTACTTC,CASSRGTRQYF
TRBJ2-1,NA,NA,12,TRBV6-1,TGTGCCAGCAGTGAATCTAGGTCCGGGCAGTTCTTC,CASSESRSGQFF
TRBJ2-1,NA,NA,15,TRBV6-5,TGTGCCAGCAGCTACCGGGACTCGGCGATGTATGAGCAGTTCTTC,CASSYRDSAMYEQFF
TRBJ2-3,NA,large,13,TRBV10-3,TGTGCCATCAGTATAGTTTCGGCAGATACGCAGTATTTT,CAISIVSADTQYF
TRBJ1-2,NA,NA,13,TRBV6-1,TGTGCCAGCAGTGCAACAGGTTACTATGGCTACACCTTC,CASSATGYYGYTF
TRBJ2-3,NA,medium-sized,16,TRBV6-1,TGTGCCAGCACCGCCCTGGGCTGGTGGGGCACAGATACGCAGTATTTT,CASTALGWWGTDTQYF
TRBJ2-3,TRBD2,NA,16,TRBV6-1,TGTGCCAGCAGGGGCGGGGGGGCCGCGAGCACAGAGGCGCAGTTTTTT,CASRGGGAASTEAQFF
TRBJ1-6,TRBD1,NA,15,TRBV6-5,TGTGCCAGCAGTTACACGACAGGGGAGGATTCACCCCTCCACTTT,CASSYTTGEDSPLHF
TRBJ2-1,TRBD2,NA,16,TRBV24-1,TGTGCCACCGGGGGAGGAATTGGACTAGCGGGATATGAGCAGTTCTTC,CATGGGIGLAGYEQFF
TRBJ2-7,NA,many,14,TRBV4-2,TGTGCCAGCAGCCAAGACGGGGGTTCCGACGAGCAGTACTTC,CASSQDGGSDEQYF
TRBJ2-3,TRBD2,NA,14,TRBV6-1,TGTGCCAGCAGGAGCGGGAGGGCCTTGGGTACGCAGTATTTT,CASRSGRALGTQYF
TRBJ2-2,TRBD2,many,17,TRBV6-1,TGTGCCAGCATTAGAAGCGGGGGGGACGCGAACACCGGGGAGCTGTTTTTT,CASIRSGGDANTGELFF
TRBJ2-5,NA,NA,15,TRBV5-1,TGCGCCAGCAGCACTACGGACCGATCCCAAGAGACCCAGTACTTC,CASSTTDRSQETQYF
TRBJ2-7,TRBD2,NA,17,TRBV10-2,TGCGCCAGCAGTGGTCGGGAGGGCCTCTTAAGCTCCTACGAGCAGTACTTC,CASSGREGLLSSYEQYF